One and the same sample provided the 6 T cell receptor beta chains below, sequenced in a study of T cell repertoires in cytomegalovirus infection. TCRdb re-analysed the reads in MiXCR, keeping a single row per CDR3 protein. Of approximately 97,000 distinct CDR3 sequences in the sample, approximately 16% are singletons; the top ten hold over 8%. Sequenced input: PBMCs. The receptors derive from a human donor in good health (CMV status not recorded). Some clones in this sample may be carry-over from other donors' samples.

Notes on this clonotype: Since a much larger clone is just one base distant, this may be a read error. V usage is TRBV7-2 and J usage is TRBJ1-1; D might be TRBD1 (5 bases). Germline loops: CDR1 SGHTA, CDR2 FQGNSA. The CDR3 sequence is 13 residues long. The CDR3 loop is CASSQDRGTVAFF. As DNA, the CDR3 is TGTGCCAGCAGCCAAGACAGAGGAACTGTAGCTTTCTTT.

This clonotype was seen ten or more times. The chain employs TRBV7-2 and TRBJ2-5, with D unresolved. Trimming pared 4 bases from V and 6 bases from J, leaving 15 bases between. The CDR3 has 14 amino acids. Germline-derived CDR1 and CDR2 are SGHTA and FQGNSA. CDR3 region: CASSWGTTLKTQYF. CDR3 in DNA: TGTGCCAGCAGCTGGGGTACGACACTAAAGACCCAGTACTTC.

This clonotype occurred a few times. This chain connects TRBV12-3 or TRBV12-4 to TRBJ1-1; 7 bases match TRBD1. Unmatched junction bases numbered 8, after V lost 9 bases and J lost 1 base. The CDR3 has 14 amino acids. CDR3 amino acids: CASQKGQQNTEAFF. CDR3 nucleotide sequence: TGTGCCAGTCAAAAGGGACAGCAGAACACTGAAGCTTTCTTT.

CDR3 residues: CASSFVPLLNNEQFF. As DNA, the CDR3 is TGCGCCAGCAGCTTTGTCCCGCTACTAAACAATGAGCAGTTCTTC. The chain uses TRBV5-1 and TRBJ2-1; D gene unclear. Per germline, CDR1 SGHRS and CDR2 YFSETQ. Trimming took off 2 bases at V and 5 bases at J, with 14 bases between the two ends. The CDR3 loop spans 15 amino acids.

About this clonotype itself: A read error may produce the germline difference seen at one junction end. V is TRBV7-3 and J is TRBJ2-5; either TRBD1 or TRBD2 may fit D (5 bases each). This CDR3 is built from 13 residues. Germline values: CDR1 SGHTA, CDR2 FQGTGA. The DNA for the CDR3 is TGTGCCGGCAGCCGAGGGACGGAAGAGACCCAGTACTTC. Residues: CAGSRGTEETQYF.

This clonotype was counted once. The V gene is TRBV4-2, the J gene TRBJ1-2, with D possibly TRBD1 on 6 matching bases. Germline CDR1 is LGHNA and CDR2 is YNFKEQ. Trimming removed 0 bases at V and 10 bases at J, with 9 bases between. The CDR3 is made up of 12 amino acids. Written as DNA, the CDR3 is TGTGCCAGCAGCCAAGATCAGGGGACCTACACCTTC. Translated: CASSQDQGTYTF.